The source of this TCR beta chain is a study of T cell changes during pregnancy in multiple sclerosis. The germline gives CDR1 SGHRS, CDR2 YFSETQ. The V and J ends lost 4 bases and 0 bases, in that order; junction bases with no gene match: 6. The length of the CDR3 is 16 residues. Clones were read by immunoSEQ multiplex PCR, and TCRdb kept only the in-frame ones, dropping some. The sample lists 85,000 to 120,000 clones; about 90% were seen once. This receptor was taken from a female donor with multiple sclerosis, enrolled in a pregnancy study. The material was peripheral blood, obtained before pregnancy. The genes are TRBV5-1 and TRBJ2-3; 9 bases are a match to TRBD2. The CDR3 DNA sequence: TGCGCCAGCAGCCCGGGGACTAGCCTTAGCACAGATACGCAGTATTTT. Protein: CASSPGTSLSTDTQYF.